This T cell receptor (beta chain) was captured in a study of blood T cell repertoires in COVID-19. Study-level information: PBMCs, B-cell-depleted T cells, or T cells provided the cDNA or gDNA that made up the material.

Data came from immunoSEQ multiplex PCR; TCRdb stores just in-frame clones and leaves some out. The sample contains some 360,000 clones, around nine tenths of which appear only once. The V gene's germline CDR1 is MDHEN and CDR2 SYDVKM. V dropped 6 bases and J dropped 0; count of bases not matched to a gene: 7. This CDR3 has 15 amino acids. The sequence was obtained from a woman aged 30 to 39 who had been exposed to COVID-19. The gene calls are TRBV28 and TRBJ1-2, with 7 positions matching TRBD1. The sequenced sample was PBMCs or T cells enriched from blood (not recorded which). The CDR3 sequence: CASSQGQPTNYGYTF. The CDR3 nucleotides are TGTGCCAGCAGCCAGGGACAGCCAACTAACTATGGCTACACCTTC.